Below, 27 T cell receptor beta chains from the same sample are listed, as sequenced in a study of T cells in localized non-small cell lung cancer. Measured with immunoSEQ multiplex PCR; TCRdb has only the in-frame clones, and not every one. The sample lists about 72,000 clones; just under 85% were seen once. The sequenced sample was peripheral blood, obtained before any cancer treatment. The receptors were sampled from a female donor older than 55 with stage I lung adenocarcinoma.

The chain carries TRBV7-3 and TRBJ2-2; D assignment may be TRBD1 or TRBD2 (6 bases each). V gave up 4 bases and J gave up 7 bases, with 16 bases separating them. Germline V gene lookup returns CDR1 SGHTA and CDR2 FQGTGA. The CDR3 is 15 amino acids. CDR3 DNA: TGTGCCAGCAGCTCCCGGACAGCCGGGGGCGGGGAGCTGTTTTTT. It yields the protein CASSSRTAGGGELFF.

The V gene is TRBV11-1, the J gene TRBJ2-1; 7 nucleotides line up with TRBD2. The CDR3 sequence is 17 residues long. J gave up 7 bases and V 3 bases, and 15 bases lay outside the gene matches. The germline gives CDR1 SGHAT, CDR2 FQDESV (reference sequence). The CDR3 region has the DNA TGTGCCAGCAGCTTCGCCCCTCTGGGCGGGAGTAAGAATGAGCAGTTCTTC. The encoded protein is CASSFAPLGGSKNEQFF.

The chain is built from TRBV28 and TRBJ1-1, with TRBD1 matching over 11 bases. J lost 6 bases, V lost 4 bases, and 7 bases had no gene match. This CDR3 has 15 residues. Germline lookup yields CDR1 MDHEN and CDR2 SYDVKM. DNA of the CDR3: TGTGCCAGCAGTTCTCCGGGACAGGGGGTTTCTGAAGCTTTCTTT. This encodes CASSSPGQGVSEAFF.

This clone has more than one count but fewer than ten. The chain employs TRBV6-1 and TRBJ1-2; 10 nucleotides line up with TRBD1. This CDR3 region has 15 residues. Germline V gene data show CDR1 as MNHNS and CDR2 as SASEGT. V dropped 5 bases and J dropped 8; count of bases not matched to a gene: 11. The CDR3 sequence: CASSRDLTGGWGYTF. CDR3 DNA: TGTGCCAGCAGTCGGGACCTGACAGGGGGCTGGGGCTACACCTTC.

This sequence joins TRBV6-6 and TRBJ1-1; D gene uncertain. Trimming removed 2 bases from V and 6 bases from J, with 7 bases in between. The length of the CDR3 is 12 residues. Germline-derived CDR1 and CDR2 are MNHNY and SVGAGI (reference sequence). The CDR3 DNA reads TGTGCCAGCAGTTACCGCGCTTCTGAAGCTTTCTTT. Encoded protein: CASSYRASEAFF.

This clone occurred a few times. J is TRBJ2-2 and V is TRBV5-4; D is possibly TRBD2 (5 bases). Trimming took 2 bases from V and 3 from J, leaving 8 bases between them. The CDR3 totals 14 residues. Germline CDR1 reads SGHNT; CDR2 reads YYREEE (reference sequence). The DNA of the CDR3 is TGTGCCAGCAGCTTAGTGCGGGACACCGGGGAGCTGTTTTTT. Translation gives CASSLVRDTGELFF. The complete variable domain, with remaining parts taken from reference TRBV5-4 and TRBJ2-2, reads ETGVTQSPTHLIKTRGQQVTLRCSSQSGHNTVSWYQQALGQGPQFIFQYYREEENGRGNFPPRFSGLQFPNYSSELNVNALELDDSALYLCASSLVRDTGELFFGEGSRLTVL.

The genes are TRBV7-9 and TRBJ2-7; 9 bases map to TRBD1. The V segment lost 5 bases and the J segment 9 bases; nucleotides outside the gene matches: 11. CDR1 is SEHNR and CDR2 is FQNEAQ in the germline V gene (reference sequence). The CDR3 runs 14 residues. The CDR3: CASSATGTGPLQYF. The CDR3, as DNA: TGTGCCAGCAGCGCGACCGGGACAGGGCCCCTGCAGTACTTC.

The chain combines TRBV30 with TRBJ2-7; D assignment may be TRBD1 or TRBD2 (6 bases each). V was shortened by 4 bases and J by 2 bases, with 15 bases between the two germline ends. This CDR3 spans 14 amino acids. The germline V gene has CDR1 GTSNPN and CDR2 SVGIG (reference sequence). The CDR3 is CAWTAGTSTYEQYF. The CDR3, as DNA: TGTGCCTGGACTGCGGGGACATCAACCTACGAGCAGTACTTC.

V gene TRBV5-1 combines with J gene TRBJ1-4; D is unclear. The V gene lost 5 bases and the J gene lost 10 bases, with 6 bases spanning the gap. There are 10 residues in the CDR3. The germline V gene has CDR1 SGHRS and CDR2 YFSETQ. CDR3 nucleotides: TGCGCCAGCAGAGTCTCAAAACTGTTTTTT. This gives the protein CASRVSKLFF. The full variable domain, completed using reference TRBV5-1 and TRBJ1-4, is KAGVTQTPRYLIKTRGQQVTLSCSPISGHRSVSWYQQTPGQGLQFLFEYFSETQRNKGNFPGRFSGRQFSNSRSEMNVSTLELGDSALYLCASRVSKLFFGSGTQLSVL.

The V and J genes are TRBV4-2 and TRBJ1-6, with D uncertain. The CDR3 has 14 residues. Germline CDR1 reads LGHNA; CDR2 reads YNFKEQ. V shed 3 bases and J shed 9 bases, with 12 bases lying between them. This CDR3 is CASSQQTGISPLHF. CDR3 sequence (DNA): TGTGCCAGCAGCCAGCAGACCGGAATTTCACCCCTCCACTTT.

This rearrangement joins TRBV20-1 to TRBJ2-1; tentative D call: TRBD1 (6 bases). The ends were cut back, 5 bases at V and 9 bases at J, with 11 bases in the middle. CDR1 is DFQATT and CDR2 is SNEGSKA in the germline V gene (reference sequence). The CDR3 length is 11 residues. In DNA form, the CDR3 reads TGCAGTGCTCCAGGACAGTCTGAGCAGTTCTTC. This codes for CSAPGQSEQFF.

This clone was observed a single time. The V gene is TRBV5-1, the J gene TRBJ1-2; 11 bases agree with TRBD1. Trimming cost V 5 bases and J 8 bases; bases outside gene matches: 8. The CDR3 has 14 residues. Germline V gives CDR1 SGHRS, CDR2 YFSETQ. As DNA, the CDR3 is TGCGCCAGCAGAAATGGACAGGGGGCGGGCGGCTACACCTTC. Translation: CASRNGQGAGGYTF.

The chain carries TRBV6-5 and TRBJ2-3; D gene uncertain. V lost 6 bases, J lost 1 base, and 8 bases lay in between. The CDR3 runs to 13 residues. Per the germline V gene, CDR1 is MNHEY and CDR2 is SVGAGI. CDR3 region: CASRGLGTDTQYF. The CDR3 region has the DNA TGTGCCAGCAGGGGTTTGGGCACAGATACGCAGTATTTT.

This chain connects TRBV28 to TRBJ2-5, with TRBD1 identical over 7 bases. Germline CDR1 and CDR2: MDHEN and SYDVKM. With 2 bases clipped from V and 2 bases from J, the junction kept 5 bases outside the gene matches. This CDR3 is 15 amino acids long. DNA of the CDR3: TGTGCCAGCAGTTTAAAAGGGGGCGGACAAGAGACCCAGTACTTC. Translating it yields CASSLKGGGQETQYF.

V usage is TRBV12-5 and J usage is TRBJ2-1, with 11 positions matching TRBD2. Losses at the gene ends were 1 base for V and 8 bases for J; bases not matched to a gene: 10. The germline gives CDR1 LGHNT, CDR2 FRNRAP. This CDR3 has 17 residues. The DNA of the CDR3 is TGTGCTAGTGGTTTGGCTTTTAGCGGGAGGGCCAGAGATGAGCAGTTCTTC. Its translation is CASGLAFSGRARDEQFF.

The chain employs TRBV25-1 and TRBJ1-2, with no clear D. V lost 0 bases and J 4 bases, leaving 9 bases between the germline ends. The germline V gene has CDR1 MGHDK and CDR2 SYGVNS. The CDR3 consists of 14 residues. The DNA for the CDR3 is TGTGCCAGCAGTGAATACGCAGTTCGCTATGGCTACACCTTC. Its translation: CASSEYAVRYGYTF.

This chain links TRBV30 with TRBJ2-3; the D gene is possibly TRBD1 (5 bases). The CDR3 consists of 13 residues. V was shortened by 5 bases and J by 0 bases, with 9 bases between the two germline ends. CDR1 is GTSNPN and CDR2 is SVGIG in the germline V gene (reference sequence). The chain's CDR3 is CAWRQSSTDTQYF. The CDR3, as DNA: TGTGCCTGGCGACAGTCTAGCACAGATACGCAGTATTTT.

The V gene is TRBV19, the J gene TRBJ1-5; 7 bases are shared with TRBD1. There are 16 residues in the CDR3. CDR1 and CDR2 from the germline V gene are LNHDA and SQIVND (reference sequence). V gave up 4 bases and J gave up 5 bases; unmatched junction bases: 11. The CDR3 DNA is TGTGCCAGTAGTACTTCCAGAGGGGGCTGGGATCAGCCCCAGCATTTT. It is translated as CASSTSRGGWDQPQHF.

The V call is TRBV25-1, the J call TRBJ2-3, with TRBD1 matching 8 bases. Per the germline V gene, CDR1 is MGHDK and CDR2 is SYGVNS. V lost 2 bases, J lost 4 bases, and 11 bases stayed unmatched. This CDR3 spans 17 amino acids. The CDR3 DNA reads as TGTGCCAGCAGTGAAGGGACCAGACAGGGGTGGGCAGATACGCAGTATTTT. It codes for CASSEGTRQGWADTQYF.

The chain employs TRBV7-6 and TRBJ2-7; D ambiguous. V lost 4 bases, J lost 0 bases, and 16 bases lay in between. This CDR3 is 16 amino acids long. The V gene's germline CDR1 is SGHVS and CDR2 FNYEAQ. CDR3 nucleotides: TGTGCCAGCAGCTCTTTTCGCAGTGACAACTCCTACGAGCAGTACTTC. Protein sequence: CASSSFRSDNSYEQYF.

This chain connects TRBV6-5 to TRBJ2-3, with D possibly being TRBD2 (5 bases). The CDR3 contains 13 residues. Between the trimmed V and J ends, which lost 0 bases and 9 bases, there was a span of 10 bases. CDR1 MNHEY and CDR2 SVGAGI come from the germline V gene. DNA of the CDR3: TGTGCCAGCAGTTACTCGGACTCGGGGACGCAGTATTTT. It specifies CASSYSDSGTQYF.

V and J are TRBV6-1 and TRBJ2-7; 8 bases match TRBD1. Germline lookup yields CDR1 MNHNS and CDR2 SASEGT. CDR3 length equals 14 residues. V lost 7 bases to trimming and J lost 3 bases; unmatched junction nucleotides: 8. The CDR3 loop is CASTRTGQFYEQYF. The CDR3 nucleotides are TGTGCCAGCACAAGGACAGGGCAGTTCTACGAGCAGTACTTC.

The chain employs TRBV27 and TRBJ1-5, with D maybe TRBD1 (6 bases). The CDR3 loop spans 15 amino acids. V was shortened by 5 bases and J by 4 bases, with 15 bases between the two germline ends. The germline V gene has CDR1 MNHEY and CDR2 SMNVEV (reference sequence). Here the CDR3 DNA reads TGTGCCAGCAGTCCACAGGGAGGGAGAAATCAGCCCCAGCATTTT. Translated: CASSPQGGRNQPQHF.

The chain couples TRBV18 to TRBJ1-3; TRBD1 matches 8 bases. Trimming cost V 3 bases and J 2 bases; bases outside gene matches: 3. CDR1 is KGHSH and CDR2 is LQKENI in the germline V gene. This CDR3 comprises 15 residues. CDR3 bases: TGTGCCAGCTCACCGACACAGGGGGCTGGAAACACCATATATTTT. This gives the protein CASSPTQGAGNTIYF.

V usage is TRBV4-1 and J usage is TRBJ1-2; 8 nucleotides agree with TRBD1. With V trimmed by 2 bases and J by 4 bases, 3 bases remained unmatched. CDR3 length: 14 amino acids. Germline-derived CDR1 and CDR2 are MGHRA and YSYEKL. The CDR3 DNA follows: TGCGCCAGCAGCCAACGGACAGGGCCCTATGGCTACACCTTC. As protein: CASSQRTGPYGYTF.

This clone was detected only once. The CDR3 loop is CASSQPVRARYEQYF. Here the CDR3 DNA reads TGTGCCAGCAGCCAGCCTGTTAGAGCTCGCTACGAGCAGTACTTC. This chain links TRBV5-6 with TRBJ2-7; D unclear. V lost 4 bases, J lost 3 bases, and 17 bases lay in between. The CDR3 covers 15 residues. Germline assignment: CDR1 SGHDT and CDR2 YYEEEE.

The chain has TRBV2 and TRBJ2-5; D unclear. CDR3 length equals 17 residues. Trimming took 7 bases from V and 0 from J, leaving 21 bases between them. Germline V gene lookup returns CDR1 SNHLY and CDR2 FYNNEI. In nucleotides, the CDR3 is TGTGCCAGCACCCACTCGTCGAAGACGGTACACCAAGAGACCCAGTACTTC. The encoded protein is CASTHSSKTVHQETQYF. The variable domain in full, completed from reference TRBV2 and TRBJ2-5, reads EPEVTQTPSHQVTQMGQEVILRCVPISNHLYFYWYRQILGQKVEFLVSFYNNEISEKSEIFDDQFSVERPDGSNFTLKIRSTKLEDSAMYFCASTHSSKTVHQETQYFGPGTRLLVL.